The 21 T cell receptor beta chains reported below all come from one sample, sequenced in a study of early T cells in non-severe SARS-CoV-2 infection. TCRdb fed the 5' RACE reads into MiXCR, producing one record per CDR3 protein. The sample has 55,000 to 75,000 distinct CDR3 sequences, about 12% seen once. Source material: whole blood. These receptors were obtained from an adult who was a healthcare worker with PCR-confirmed SARS-CoV-2 infection or an uninfected control (not recorded which).

This clonotype was observed a handful of times. This sequence joins TRBV20-1 and TRBJ2-5; D is perhaps TRBD2 (6 bases). V dropped 6 bases and J dropped 5 bases, with 19 bases sitting between them. CDR3 size: 14 residues. Germline CDR1 DFQATT, CDR2 SNEGSKA (reference sequence). CDR3 sequence: CSARPGGRSETQYF. CDR3 in DNA: TGCAGTGCCCGCCCTGGGGGGAGATCGGAGACCCAGTACTTC.

The table lists this clonotype with a few counts. The V and J genes are TRBV20-1 and TRBJ2-3, with TRBD2 matching 8 bases. CDR1 is DFQATT and CDR2 is SNEGSKA in the germline V gene (reference sequence). The CDR3 runs 14 residues. After removal of 2 bases from V and 6 bases from J, the junction contained 7 bases not matched to a gene. The CDR3 DNA is TGCAGTGCTAGACCCGGACTAGCTAAGGATACGCAGTATTTT. It encodes CSARPGLAKDTQYF.

This clonotype was counted ten times or more. The V gene is TRBV28, the J gene TRBJ1-5; 7 bases agree with TRBD1. This CDR3 comprises 14 residues. J lost 6 bases, V lost 2 bases, and 4 bases had no gene match. CDR1 is MDHEN, CDR2 SYDVKM, per germline. This CDR3 reads CASSLTGAAQPQHF. CDR3 nucleotide sequence: TGTGCCAGCAGTTTAACAGGGGCCGCTCAGCCCCAGCATTTT. The full variable domain, with the rest looked up from reference TRBV28 and TRBJ1-5, is DVKVTQSSRYLVKRTGEKVFLECVQDMDHENMFWYRQDPGLGLRLIYFSYDVKMKEKGDIPEGYSVSREKKERFSLILESASTNQTSMYLCASSLTGAAQPQHFGDGTRLSIL.

This clonotype was observed many times. The chain carries TRBV20-1 and TRBJ1-4, with D hard to call. CDR1 and CDR2 from the germline V gene are DFQATT and SNEGSKA (reference sequence). This CDR3 is built from 11 residues. Trimming cost V 4 bases and J 4 bases, with 4 bases left between them. The CDR3 is CSAILNEKLFF. The CDR3 DNA follows: TGCAGTGCTATCCTTAATGAAAAACTGTTTTTT.

In DNA form, the CDR3 reads TGTGCCAGCAGCTTGGCTGTCTTTGGCCCTTCACTTTCCTACGAGCAGTACTTC. Protein sequence: CASSLAVFGPSLSYEQYF. This chain joins TRBV5-4 and TRBJ2-7; no firm D call. The CDR3 spans 18 residues. Germline V lookup: CDR1 SGHNT, CDR2 YYREEE (reference sequence). Trimming cost V 0 bases and J 1 base, with 20 bases left between them.

This clonotype was picked up many times. The chain combines TRBV29-1 with TRBJ2-7; possibly TRBD1 or TRBD2 for D (6 bases each). Germline CDR1 is SQVTM and CDR2 is ANQGSEA. CDR3 length: 12 residues. V gave up 8 bases and J gave up 0 bases, with 11 bases separating them. CDR3: CSSRDNSYEQYF. In nucleotides, the CDR3 is TGCAGCTCGCGGGACAACTCCTACGAGCAGTACTTC.

This rearrangement joins TRBV6-1 to TRBJ1-2; D ambiguous. The germline V gene has CDR1 MNHNS and CDR2 SASEGT. The V end lost 6 bases, the J end lost 7 bases, and 12 bases lay between the germline ends. The CDR3 covers 12 residues. This CDR3 reads CASRDPSRGYTF. The CDR3 nucleotides are TGTGCCAGCAGGGACCCGAGCCGTGGCTACACCTTC.

The table lists this clonotype with many counts. The rearrangement joins TRBV7-2 to TRBJ2-5; the match to TRBD1 covers 8 bases. The V gene's germline CDR1 is SGHTA and CDR2 FQGNSA. V was clipped by 5 bases and J by 5 bases; unmatched bases: 7. The CDR3 is made up of 14 amino acids. The CDR3: CASSPRGPPETQYF. CDR3 nucleotides: TGTGCCAGCAGCCCCAGGGGGCCTCCGGAGACCCAGTACTTC.

This clonotype was counted ten times or more. V and J are TRBV2 and TRBJ2-2; D not resolved. The V gene's germline CDR1 is SNHLY and CDR2 FYNNEI. Trimming cost V 0 bases and J 7 bases, with 6 bases left between them. The CDR3 loop spans 13 amino acids. The CDR3 loop is CASSEAVVGELFF. The CDR3 nucleotides read TGTGCCAGCAGTGAAGCGGTAGTCGGGGAGCTGTTTTTT.

This clonotype came up many times. The CDR3 sequence is CSALPGTSGGNEQFF. CDR3 nucleotide sequence: TGCAGTGCTTTACCCGGGACTAGCGGTGGTAATGAGCAGTTCTTC. This chain uses TRBV20-1 with TRBJ2-1; 11 bases line up with TRBD2. With V trimmed by 5 bases and J by 7 bases, 10 bases remained unmatched. Germline V gene data show CDR1 as DFQATT and CDR2 as SNEGSKA (reference sequence). The CDR3 is 15 amino acids.

A remark on this clonotype: This may come from a read error, since a much larger clone is one base off. The J gene is TRBJ2-3, the V gene TRBV21-1; TRBD2 is the table's D call, not checked against the DNA. TRBV21-1 is given as a pseudogene. The CDR3 covers 16 residues. The CDR3 nucleotides are TGTGTCAGCAGCCCGGCTAGCGGATCCTGCACAGATACGCAGTATTTT. It yields the protein CVSSPASGSCTDTQYF.

This clonotype was seen at least ten times. The J gene is TRBJ2-3, the V gene TRBV2; no reliable D call. The V and J ends lost 10 bases and 5 bases respectively, with 10 bases between them. There are 11 residues in the CDR3. Germline V gene data show CDR1 as SNHLY and CDR2 as FYNNEI. The CDR3 reads CATPTGDTQYF. The DNA of the CDR3 is TGTGCCACCCCGACCGGAGATACGCAGTATTTT.

This clonotype was picked up many times. This chain links TRBV11-2 with TRBJ1-5, with D perhaps matching TRBD1 (5 bases). The CDR3 has 13 amino acids. Germline CDR1 reads SGHAT; CDR2 reads FQNNGV. Trimming stripped 1 base from V and 7 bases from J, with 8 bases between. CDR3 bases: TGTGCCAGCAGCTTAGCGGGGGAACAGCCCCAGCATTTT. Translation: CASSLAGEQPQHF.

This clonotype was seen many times. The chain joins TRBV27 to TRBJ2-2; 12 bases are shared with TRBD2. CDR1 and CDR2 from the germline V gene are MNHEY and SMNVEV (reference sequence). The CDR3 has 15 residues. With 6 bases clipped from V and 6 bases from J, the junction kept 5 bases outside the gene matches. CDR3 region: CASRLTSGSAGELFF. CDR3 DNA sequence: TGTGCCAGCAGACTGACTAGCGGGAGCGCCGGGGAGCTGTTTTTT.

In this sample, this clonotype turned up once. One base away lies a much larger clone, so this may be a sequencing read error. The rearrangement links TRBV10-1 to TRBJ1-6; D is uncertain. Germline V lookup: CDR1 WNHNN, CDR2 SYGVQD (reference sequence). This CDR3 is 14 amino acids long. The CDR3 here is CSLLADIEVSPIHF. The CDR3 nucleotides are TGCTCCCTCCTGGCCGACATAGAGGTCTCACCCATCCACTTT.

This clonotype has ten or more counts. The chain recombines TRBV20-1 with TRBJ2-1, with TRBD2 as a possible D gene (6 bases). The CDR3 sequence is 15 residues long. Germline V gene data show CDR1 as DFQATT and CDR2 as SNEGSKA (reference sequence). With 7 bases removed from V and 5 bases from J, the gap between germline ends came to 21 bases. The CDR3 spells CSGGDGPKLNNEQFF. Written as DNA, the CDR3 is TGCAGTGGGGGGGACGGGCCGAAGCTGAACAATGAGCAGTTCTTC.

This clonotype has ten or more counts. The V and J genes are TRBV28 and TRBJ2-2, with D possibly TRBD1 on 7 matching bases. CDR1 is MDHEN, CDR2 SYDVKM, per germline. Trimming pared 1 base from V and 7 bases from J, leaving 13 bases between. The CDR3 extends over 15 amino acids. CDR3 protein: CASSLSAGGIGELFF. The CDR3 DNA reads TGTGCCAGCAGTTTATCAGCAGGGGGGATCGGGGAGCTGTTTTTT.

This clonotype was counted only a few times. This sequence joins TRBV15 and TRBJ1-2, with 7 bases aligning to TRBD1. V lost 1 base, J lost 0 bases, and 2 bases stayed unmatched. The CDR3 has 15 residues. Looked up from germline, CDR1 is LNHNV and CDR2 is YYDKDF (reference sequence). The CDR3 loop is CATSRGQGANYGYTF. CDR3 nucleotide sequence: TGTGCCACCAGCAGAGGGCAGGGGGCTAACTATGGCTACACCTTC.

The count of this clonotype is one. An end of the junction does not agree with germline; a read error may underlie this. This rearrangement joins TRBV4-1 to TRBJ1-4; a weak D match, TRBD1 (6 bases). The CDR3 has 16 amino acids. Looked up from germline, CDR1 is MGHRA and CDR2 is YSYEKL. DNA for the CDR3: TGCGCCAGCAGCCAAGGCGCCGGGACAACTAATGTAAAACTGTTTTTT. This sequence encodes CASSQGAGTTNVKLFF.

This clonotype was counted between two and nine times. An end of the junction differs from the germline gene, which may be a read error. The chain employs TRBV20-1 and TRBJ2-1; D possibly matches TRBD1 or TRBD2 (5 bases each). Germline V CDR1 and CDR2: DFQATT, SNEGSKA (reference sequence). The CDR3 covers 13 residues. CDR3 nucleotide sequence: TGCAGTGCGAGAGGGGAAAGAGACAATGAGCAGTTCTTC. It is translated as CSARGERDNEQFF.

CDR3 DNA sequence: TGTGCCAGCAGCTTAGAGGGGGCAGGGGCAAGAAATTCACCCCTCCACTTT. This gives the protein CASSLEGAGARNSPLHF. The chain employs TRBV5-4 and TRBJ1-6; 7 bases are a match to TRBD1. Germline assignment: CDR1 SGHNT and CDR2 YYREEE (reference sequence). The CDR3 covers 17 residues. With 2 bases clipped from V and 7 bases from J, the junction kept 12 bases outside the gene matches.